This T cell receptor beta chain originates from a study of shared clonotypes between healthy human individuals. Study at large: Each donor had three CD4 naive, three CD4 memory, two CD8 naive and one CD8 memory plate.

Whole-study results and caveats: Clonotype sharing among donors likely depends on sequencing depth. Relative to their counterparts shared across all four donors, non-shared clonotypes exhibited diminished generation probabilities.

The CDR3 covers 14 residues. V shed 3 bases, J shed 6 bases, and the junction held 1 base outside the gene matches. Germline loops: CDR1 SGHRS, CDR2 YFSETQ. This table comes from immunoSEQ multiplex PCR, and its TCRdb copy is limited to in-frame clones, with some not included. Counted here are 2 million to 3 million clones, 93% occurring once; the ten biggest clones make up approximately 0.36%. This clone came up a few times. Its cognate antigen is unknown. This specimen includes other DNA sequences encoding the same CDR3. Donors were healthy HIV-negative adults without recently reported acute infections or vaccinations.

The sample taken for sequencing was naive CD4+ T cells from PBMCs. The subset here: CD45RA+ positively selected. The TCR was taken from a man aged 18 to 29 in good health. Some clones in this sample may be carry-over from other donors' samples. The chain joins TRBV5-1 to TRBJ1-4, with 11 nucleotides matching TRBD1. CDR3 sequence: CASSSGQGDEKLFF. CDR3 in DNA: TGCGCCAGCAGCTCGGGACAGGGGGATGAAAAACTGTTTTTT.